A selection of T cell receptor beta chains follows, all from one sample in a study of early T cells in non-severe SARS-CoV-2 infection. One entry per CDR3 protein, called by TCRdb with MiXCR from the 5' RACE reads. The sample consists of around 100,000 distinct CDR3 sequences, about an eighth of them appearing once. The specimen sequenced was whole blood. These receptors came from an adult who was a healthcare worker with PCR-confirmed SARS-CoV-2 infection or an uninfected control (not recorded which). Both conserved end residues are part of each CDR3. The D gene is left open where the match is weak. Not every row has a clone size; where given, it reads once, few, many or a size class.

CDR3aa: CASSLGSRVDEQFF
CDR3nt: TGTGCCAGCAGCCTTGGGTCCAGGGTCGATGAGCAGTTCTTC
j_gene: TRBJ2-1
d_gene: NA
abundance: NA
v_gene: TRBV7-3

CDR3aa: CASSLGQGKKLFF
CDR3nt: TGTGCCAGCAGTTTAGGGCAGGGTAAAAAACTGTTTTTT
j_gene: TRBJ1-4
d_gene: NA
abundance: few
v_gene: TRBV28

CDR3aa: CASSSPGQGEQFF
CDR3nt: TGTGCCAGCAGTTCCCCGGGACAGGGTGAGCAGTTCTTC
j_gene: TRBJ2-1
d_gene: TRBD1
abundance: many
v_gene: TRBV6-6

CDR3aa: CASSLGPETANTEAFF
CDR3nt: TGCGCCAGCAGCTTGGGTCCCGAGACAGCGAACACTGAAGCTTTCTTT
j_gene: TRBJ1-1
d_gene: NA
abundance: NA
v_gene: TRBV5-1

CDR3aa: CASSSTGAGGTEQFF
CDR3nt: TGTGCCAGCAGCTCCACGGGGGCGGGAGGTACTGAGCAGTTCTTC
j_gene: TRBJ2-1
d_gene: TRBD2
abundance: many
v_gene: TRBV7-2

CDR3aa: CASSQGLAGVGEQYF
CDR3nt: TGTGCCAGCAGCCAAGGACTAGCGGGAGTTGGCGAGCAGTACTTC
j_gene: TRBJ2-7
d_gene: TRBD2
abundance: few
v_gene: TRBV3-1

CDR3aa: CASSSGSTYNEQFF
CDR3nt: TGTGCCAGCAGTTCCGGGTCTACTTACAATGAGCAGTTCTTC
j_gene: TRBJ2-1
d_gene: NA
abundance: many
v_gene: TRBV27

CDR3aa: CASSALRDSLFNEQYF
CDR3nt: TGTGCCAGCAGCGCTCTCCGGGACAGTCTATTCAACGAGCAGTACTTC
j_gene: TRBJ2-7
d_gene: TRBD1
abundance: NA
v_gene: TRBV9

CDR3aa: CASSPDRHAGVSGELFF
CDR3nt: TGTGCCAGCAGTCCGGACAGGCACGCGGGAGTATCCGGGGAGCTGTTTTTT
j_gene: TRBJ2-2
d_gene: NA
abundance: few
v_gene: TRBV12-3/TRBV12-4

CDR3aa: CASSLGHFGGYTF
CDR3nt: TGTGCCAGCAGCTTGGGGCACTTCGGCGGCTACACCTTC
j_gene: TRBJ1-2
d_gene: NA
abundance: NA
v_gene: TRBV5-6

CDR3aa: CSVGWGQKLFF
CDR3nt: TGCAGCGTTGGATGGGGGCAGAAACTGTTTTTT
j_gene: TRBJ1-4
d_gene: NA
abundance: few
v_gene: TRBV29-1

CDR3aa: CASSPGTDQPQHF
CDR3nt: TGTGCCAGCTCACCTGGGACAGATCAGCCCCAGCATTTT
j_gene: TRBJ1-5
d_gene: TRBD1
abundance: many
v_gene: TRBV18

CDR3aa: CASSHTDQAKNIQYF
CDR3nt: TGCGCCAGCAGCCATACCGACCAAGCCAAAAACATTCAGTACTTC
j_gene: TRBJ2-4
d_gene: NA
abundance: many
v_gene: TRBV4-1

CDR3aa: CASSYIQTGHTF
CDR3nt: TGTGCCAGCAGTTATATACAGACAGGTCACACCTTC
j_gene: TRBJ1-2
d_gene: NA
abundance: many
v_gene: TRBV28

CDR3aa: CASSLYGTDLYNEQFF
CDR3nt: TGTGCCAGCAGCTTATACGGGACAGATCTTTACAATGAGCAGTTCTTC
j_gene: TRBJ2-1
d_gene: TRBD1
abundance: many
v_gene: TRBV11-2

CDR3aa: CSVLAGGSFNEQFF
CDR3nt: TGCAGTGTTCTGGCGGGAGGTTCCTTCAATGAGCAGTTCTTC
j_gene: TRBJ2-1
d_gene: TRBD2
abundance: NA
v_gene: TRBV20-1

CDR3aa: CASSRGGNRQETQYF
CDR3nt: TGTGCCAGCAGTAGGGGGGGTAACCGTCAAGAGACCCAGTACTTC
j_gene: TRBJ2-5
d_gene: NA
abundance: many
v_gene: TRBV9

CDR3aa: CASSLGGRYYGYTF
CDR3nt: TGTGCCAGCAGCTTAGGAGGCCGTTACTATGGCTACACCTTC
j_gene: TRBJ1-2
d_gene: NA
abundance: NA
v_gene: TRBV7-8

CDR3aa: CASSVGMSGSLYEQYF
CDR3nt: TGTGCCAGCAGCGTAGGTATGAGCGGGAGTCTCTACGAGCAGTACTTC
j_gene: TRBJ2-7
d_gene: TRBD2
abundance: NA
v_gene: TRBV9

CDR3aa: CASSLDARNEQFF
CDR3nt: TGTGCCAGCAGCTTAGATGCTCGCAATGAGCAGTTCTTC
j_gene: TRBJ2-1
d_gene: NA
abundance: many
v_gene: TRBV11-2

CDR3aa: CSARYRNSGGLQNTEAFF
CDR3nt: TGCAGTGCTAGATATCGGAACAGCGGGGGTCTACAGAACACTGAAGCTTTCTTT
j_gene: TRBJ1-1
d_gene: NA
abundance: NA
v_gene: TRBV20-1

CDR3aa: CASSFDRGGEQYF
CDR3nt: TGTGCCAGCAGCTTTGACAGGGGCGGCGAGCAGTACTTC
j_gene: TRBJ2-7
d_gene: TRBD1
abundance: many
v_gene: TRBV11-2

CDR3aa: CASSSSGATEAFF
CDR3nt: TGTGCCAGCAGCTCCTCAGGGGCCACTGAAGCTTTCTTT
j_gene: TRBJ1-1
d_gene: NA
abundance: few
v_gene: TRBV5-4

CDR3aa: CASSVNREDEKLFF
CDR3nt: TGTGCCAGCAGCGTCAACAGGGAGGATGAAAAACTGTTTTTT
j_gene: TRBJ1-4
d_gene: NA
abundance: NA
v_gene: TRBV9

CDR3aa: CASSLEQGAETQYF
CDR3nt: TGTGCCAGCTCACTGGAACAGGGGGCTGAGACCCAGTACTTC
j_gene: TRBJ2-5
d_gene: TRBD1
abundance: few
v_gene: TRBV18

CDR3aa: CASSIDGRWKNTQYF
CDR3nt: TGTGCCAGTAGTATAGATGGTCGGTGGAAGAATACGCAGTATTTT
j_gene: TRBJ2-3
d_gene: NA
abundance: few
v_gene: TRBV19